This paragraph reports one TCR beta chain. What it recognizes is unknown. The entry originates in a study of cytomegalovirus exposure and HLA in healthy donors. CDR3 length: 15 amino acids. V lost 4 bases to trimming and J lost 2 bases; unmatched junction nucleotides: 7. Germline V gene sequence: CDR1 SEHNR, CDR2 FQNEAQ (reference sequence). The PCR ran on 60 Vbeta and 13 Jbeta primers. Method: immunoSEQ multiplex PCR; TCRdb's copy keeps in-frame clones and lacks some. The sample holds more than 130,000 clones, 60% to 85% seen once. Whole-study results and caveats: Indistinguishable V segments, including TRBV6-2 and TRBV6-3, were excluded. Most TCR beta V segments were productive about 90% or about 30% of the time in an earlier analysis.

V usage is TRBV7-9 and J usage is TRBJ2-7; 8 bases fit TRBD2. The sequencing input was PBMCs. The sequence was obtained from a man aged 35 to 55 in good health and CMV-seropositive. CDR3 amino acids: CASSYIQREPYEQYF. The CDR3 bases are TGTGCCAGCAGCTATATCCAGCGGGAGCCCTACGAGCAGTACTTC.